This TCR beta chain was recovered during a study of T-cell reconstitution after alpha-beta-depleted transplantation in children. Study-wide results and caveats: Newly made T cells mostly supplied T-cell counts and diversity one year after transplant. Alpha-beta T cells present about two months after transplant were reported to originate from several hundred expanded graft clones. After transplant, high TCRbeta diversity at day 60 in some patients arose from surviving recipient T cells and thymic progenitors.

J was trimmed by 0 bases and V by 7 bases; bases with no gene match: 6. The germline CDR1 and CDR2 sequences are SGHTA and FQGNSA. The CDR3 consists of 14 residues. Of note for this clonotype: The antigen is not known.

A TCRbeta library incorporating unique molecular identifiers was prepared. Via MiXCR, TCRdb re-called the PCR reads, giving one row per CDR3 protein. The sample yields about 1,000,000 distinct CDR3 sequences, about 29% seen once. The sequence came from a boy under three years old who had a stem cell transplant for SCID, so the T cells may come from the graft donor. The sequenced sample was PBMCs, mostly from graft donor cells, obtained 360 days after TCRalphabeta/CD19-depleted stem cell transplant. This chain connects TRBV7-2 to TRBJ2-7; TRBD1 matches 7 bases. The CDR3 DNA reads TGTGCCAGCACCGGGGACAGACTCTCCTACGAGCAGTACTTC. Translated, it gives CASTGDRLSYEQYF.